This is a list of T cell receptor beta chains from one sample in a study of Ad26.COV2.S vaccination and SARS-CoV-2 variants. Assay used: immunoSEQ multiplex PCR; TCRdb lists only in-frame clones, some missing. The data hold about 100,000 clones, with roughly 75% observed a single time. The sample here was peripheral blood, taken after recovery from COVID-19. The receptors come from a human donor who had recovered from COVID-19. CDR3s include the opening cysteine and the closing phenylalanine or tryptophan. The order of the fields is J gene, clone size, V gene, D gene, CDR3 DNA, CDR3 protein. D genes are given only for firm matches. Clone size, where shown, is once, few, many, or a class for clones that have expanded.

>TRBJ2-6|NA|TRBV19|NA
TGTGCCAGTAGTATAGGGGTCTCTGGGGCCAACGTCCTGACTTTC
CASSIGVSGANVLTF
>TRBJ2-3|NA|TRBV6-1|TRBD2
TGTGCCAGCAGTGCCAGACTAGCGGGTAACACAGATACGCAGTATTTT
CASSARLAGNTDTQYF
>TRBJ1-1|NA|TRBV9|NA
TGTGCCAGCAGCTCGCCTCCGGGGTCCTCGGTTCAGCGTGCTGAAGCTTTCTTT
CASSSPPGSSVQRAEAFF
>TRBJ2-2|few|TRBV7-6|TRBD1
TGTGCCAGCAGCTACAGGACAGGGGACACCGGGGAGCTGTTTTTT
CASSYRTGDTGELFF
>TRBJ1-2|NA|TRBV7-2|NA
TGTGCCAGCAGCTTAGTCGGGTTGTTGGGTGAACAGGCCGGTGGCTACACCTTC
CASSLVGLLGEQAGGYTF
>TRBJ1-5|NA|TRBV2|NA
TGTGCCAGCAGTCTAACAGGCCGGGGGTTTCAGCCCCAGCATTTT
CASSLTGRGFQPQHF
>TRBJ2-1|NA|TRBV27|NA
TGTGCCAGCAGTCCCTACAGCCACACCGAGCAGTTCTTC
CASSPYSHTEQFF
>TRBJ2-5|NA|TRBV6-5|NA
TGTGCCAGCGTATCGGGTTGGGGAGAGACCCAGTACTTC
CASVSGWGETQYF
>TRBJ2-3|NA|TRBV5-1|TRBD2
TGCGCCAGCAGCTCCGGACTAGCGGGGGGGCGGAACACAGATACGCAGTATTTT
CASSSGLAGGRNTDTQYF
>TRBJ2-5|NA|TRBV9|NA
TGTGCCAGCAGCGTAGGGCCCTCGCGGGGCTCGGAGACCCAGTACTTC
CASSVGPSRGSETQYF
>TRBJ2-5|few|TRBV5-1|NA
TGCGCCAGCAGCTTGCAACACCAGTACCAAGAGACCCAGTACTTC
CASSLQHQYQETQYF
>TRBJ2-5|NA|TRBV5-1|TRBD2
TGCGCCAGCAGCTTGGTTGGGACTAGCGGACAAGAGACCCAGTACTTC
CASSLVGTSGQETQYF
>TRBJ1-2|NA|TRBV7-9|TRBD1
TGTGCCAGCAGGACGGGACAGAACTATGGCTACACCTTC
CASRTGQNYGYTF
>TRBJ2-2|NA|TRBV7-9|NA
TGTGCCAGCAGCTTGGGGTTTGCGACCGGGGAGCTGTTTTTT
CASSLGFATGELFF
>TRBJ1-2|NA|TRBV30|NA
TGTGCCTGGAGTGATAGAGGGGGCTACACCTTC
CAWSDRGGYTF
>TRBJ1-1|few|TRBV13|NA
TGTGCCAGCGGAGGGTGGCCCAGTACTGAAGCTTTCTTT
CASGGWPSTEAFF
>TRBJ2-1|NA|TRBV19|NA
TGTGCCAGTAGTATAGGGAACCTATGGGGCTACAATGAGCAGTTCTTC
CASSIGNLWGYNEQFF
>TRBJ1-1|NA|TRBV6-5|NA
TGTGCCAGCAGAGCCGACGACAGAATGAACACTGAAGCTTTCTTT
CASRADDRMNTEAFF
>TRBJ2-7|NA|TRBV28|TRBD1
TGTGCCAGCAGCGACAGGGATACACGCTCCTACGAGCAGTACTTC
CASSDRDTRSYEQYF
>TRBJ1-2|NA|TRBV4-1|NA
TGCGCCAGCAGCCAAGATGCCGGGGGAGGCTATGGCTACACCTTC
CASSQDAGGGYGYTF
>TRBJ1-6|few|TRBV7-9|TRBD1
TGTGCCAGCAGCGGAAGGGGGCGCGGGCCCCTCCACTTT
CASSGRGRGPLHF
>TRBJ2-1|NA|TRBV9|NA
TGTGCCAGCAGCGTAGGGTCGACCACCTCCTACAATGAGCAGTTCTTC
CASSVGSTTSYNEQFF
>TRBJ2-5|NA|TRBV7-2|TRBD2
TGTGCCAGCAGCTTTGCGGGGGGAAAAGAGACCCAGTACTTC
CASSFAGGKETQYF
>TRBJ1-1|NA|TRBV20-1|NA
TGCAGTGCCAACCGAGGCACTGAAGCTTTCTTT
CSANRGTEAFF
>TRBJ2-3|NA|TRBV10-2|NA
TGCGCCAGCGGCGGTATGAGCACAGATACGCAGTATTTT
CASGGMSTDTQYF
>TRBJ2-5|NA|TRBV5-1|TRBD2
TGCGCCAGCGCGTCGAGCGGGGGTGGAGAGACCCAGTACTTC
CASASSGGGETQYF
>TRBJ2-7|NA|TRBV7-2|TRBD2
TGTGCCAGCACCCCTAGCGGGGGCTCCTACGAGCAGTACTTC
CASTPSGGSYEQYF
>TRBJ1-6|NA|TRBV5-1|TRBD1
TGCGCCAGCAGCTTGGTGACAGGGGCTGGATCACCCCTCCACTTT
CASSLVTGAGSPLHF
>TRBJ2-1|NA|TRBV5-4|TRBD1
TGTGCCAGCAGCTCTATCGGGACAGGGAACAATGAGCAGTTCTTC
CASSSIGTGNNEQFF